This TCR beta chain was identified during a study of shared clonotypes between healthy human individuals. CDR1 SGHRS and CDR2 YFSETQ come from the germline V gene. CDR3 length: 17 residues. The V end was cut by 0 bases, the J end by 8 bases, with 21 bases between. CD45RO-negative, CCR7-selected cells formed the naive CD8 fraction, which excluded terminally differentiated effector memory CD45RA+ cells. Sequencing used immunoSEQ multiplex PCR; TCRdb keeps in-frame clones, though not all of them. The table lists more than 2 million clones, 90% to 95% of them singletons. The chain is built from TRBV5-1 and TRBJ2-1; maybe TRBD1 (6 bases). Material: naive CD8+ T cells from PBMCs. The origin of this receptor is a man younger than 30 in good health. Some clones in this sample may be carry-over from other donors' samples. The CDR3 region has the DNA TGCGCCAGCAGCTTGGACGAGACAGGAGCGGTGGTTGATGAGCAGTTCTTC. It codes for CASSLDETGAVVDEQFF.